This is a list of T cell receptor beta chains from one sample in a study of siplizumab effects on memory and regulatory T cells. Here immunoSEQ multiplex PCR was the method, and the copy in TCRdb shows in-frame clones only, minus some. The table records 90,000 to 120,000 clones, roughly 92% of them present only once. The sequencing sample was made of Tregs sorted from blood. The receptors shown here come from a human donor in good health. Both conserved end residues are part of each CDR3. Clone size is not always given. Where it is, it says once, few, many or a class for expanded clones.

TRBV5-8,NA,TRBJ2-7,15,CASSLLSGTAYEQYF
TRBV19,once,TRBJ2-2,15,CASTLGGVWAGELFF
TRBV18,once,TRBJ2-1,15,CASSPPGGQGHEQFF
TRBV29-1,NA,TRBJ1-1,11,CSVAGDTEAFF
TRBV27,NA,TRBJ2-1,16,CASRRISGLADNEQFF
TRBV29-1,NA,TRBJ2-2,18,CSVRASSWGRNAGGELFF
TRBV5-1,NA,TRBJ1-1,14,CASSWGTVDTEAFF
TRBV7-9,NA,TRBJ1-1,15,CASSRPTRGNTEAFF
TRBV4-2,NA,NA,17,CASSFGLTLQGIDEQYF
TRBV28,NA,TRBJ2-1,14,CASRRGGPIDEQFF
TRBV2,NA,TRBJ1-2,11,CASSDRVGYTF
TRBV7-2,NA,TRBJ2-7,14,CASSFLAGAGEQYF
TRBV21-1,NA,TRBJ2-5,15,CASSVRTGGQETQYF
TRBV28,NA,TRBJ2-7,14,CASSLLAGVWEQYF
TRBV11-2,NA,TRBJ2-7,15,CASSFTSGLSYEQYF
TRBV7-9,NA,TRBJ2-7,12,CASSPHAYEQYF
TRBV5-1,NA,TRBJ1-1,14,CASSLGHTNTEAFF
TRBV10-3,NA,TRBJ2-3,14,CATSGTGFTDTQYF
TRBV27,NA,TRBJ2-3,13,CASTSIFTDTQYF
TRBV27,once,TRBJ1-2,17,CASSSLIRPGPIPGYTF
TRBV7-9,NA,TRBJ1-1,14,CASSPRIGTVEAFF
TRBV28,NA,TRBJ2-1,15,CASSLPGQGNNEQFF
TRBV14,NA,TRBJ2-2,14,CASSQQGYTGELFF
TRBV27,once,TRBJ2-1,16,CASSFGGTSGRNEQFF
TRBV5-8,once,TRBJ2-3,16,CASSLRRLGGTDTQYF
TRBV28,NA,TRBJ1-5,11,CASSLKGDRHF
TRBV30,NA,TRBJ2-5,13,CAWSQGLQETQYF
TRBV28,once,TRBJ2-1,14,CASRGTKLINEQFF
TRBV5-5,NA,TRBJ1-1,16,CASSFGVGVTNTEAFF
TRBV9,once,TRBJ1-4,15,CASSVLAGGDEKLFF
TRBV7-9,NA,TRBJ2-2,15,CASSSQGGGTGELFF
TRBV14,NA,TRBJ1-4,15,CASSQGGAHSEKLFF
TRBV19,NA,TRBJ2-1,19,CASSTFAGAANDYYNEQFF
TRBV4-1,NA,TRBJ2-1,16,CASSHPSGRVYNEQFF
TRBV5-5,NA,TRBJ2-1,11,CASSLVAVPFF
TRBV5-1,NA,TRBJ1-1,15,CASSYRTGMNTEAFF
TRBV18,NA,TRBJ1-1,15,CASSPISVVGTEAFF
TRBV27,NA,TRBJ2-4,12,CASSSFQNIQYF
TRBV27,NA,TRBJ2-7,15,CASSSHALSSYEQYF
TRBV28,NA,TRBJ1-4,18,CASRPHARWVTTNEKLFF
TRBV25-1,NA,TRBJ2-4,11,CASSNVYIQYF
TRBV5-4,NA,TRBJ2-7,17,CASSTPISSGTTYEQYF